The 21 T cell receptor beta chains listed next were all sequenced from one sample in a study of CD4 T cells in relation to SARS-CoV-2 and coronaviruses. Their target antigens are unknown. The unexposed donors gave CD4+ T cells in about 2011-2018, prior to COVID-19. Isolation of CD4+ T cells took place after less than twelve days in culture. Profiled with immunoSEQ multiplex PCR; TCRdb holds only in-frame clones, not every one. The table lists roughly 25,000 clones, about 80% of them singletons. The source material was CD4+ T cells from PBMCs, cultured in vitro. These receptors all stem from a human donor in good health.

The chain links TRBV6-6 to TRBJ2-7; D remains ambiguous. There are 11 residues in the CDR3. Trimming took 6 bases from V and 2 from J, leaving 5 bases between them. Germline values: CDR1 MNHNY, CDR2 SVGAGI (reference sequence). The CDR3: CASSPAYEQYF. DNA for the CDR3: TGTGCCAGCAGCCCAGCCTACGAGCAGTACTTC.

V usage is TRBV6-5 and J usage is TRBJ1-2, with D unclear. The CDR3 is made up of 12 amino acids. Trimming removed 2 bases from V and 8 bases from J, with 9 bases in between. Germline assignment: CDR1 MNHEY and CDR2 SVGAGI. DNA of the CDR3: TGTGCCAGCAGTTACCATGATGGCGGCTACACCTTC. This gives the protein CASSYHDGGYTF.

The V call is TRBV5-1, the J call TRBJ1-4; possible D gene TRBD1, 6 bases. The CDR3 contains 17 residues. The germline gives CDR1 SGHRS, CDR2 YFSETQ. With 0 bases removed from V and 8 bases from J, the gap between germline ends came to 20 bases. For the CDR3, the DNA is TGCGCCAGCAGCTTGGGTACCTCTACAGGGTCGAGGGAAAAACTGTTTTTT. Residues: CASSLGTSTGSREKLFF.

The V gene is TRBV4-1, the J gene TRBJ2-3, with D tentatively TRBD1 (6 bases). This CDR3 has 16 amino acids. The V end lost 0 bases, the J end lost 2 bases, and 12 bases lay between the germline ends. Germline V gene sequence: CDR1 MGHRA, CDR2 YSYEKL. The CDR3 is CASSQERRGITDTQYF. CDR3 DNA sequence: TGCGCCAGCAGCCAAGAACGAAGGGGGATCACAGATACGCAGTATTTT.

A few counts support this clone. This chain links TRBV18 with TRBJ1-5; weak D call: TRBD1 (6 bases). The germline V gene encodes CDR1 KGHSH and CDR2 LQKENI. The CDR3 totals 15 residues. V gave up 4 bases and J gave up 0 bases, with 10 bases separating them. The DNA of the CDR3 is TGTGCCAGCTCACTACGGACAGCTAGCAATCAGCCCCAGCATTTT. Amino acid sequence: CASSLRTASNQPQHF.

The chain recombines TRBV10-1 with TRBJ1-1; D remains unclear. The germline V gene encodes CDR1 WNHNN and CDR2 SYGVQD (reference sequence). The CDR3 is 13 amino acids. The V end was cut by 6 bases, the J end by 4 bases, with 12 bases between. The DNA of the CDR3 is TGCGCCAGCAGACGGGTGGTCGGCACTGAAGCTTTCTTT. Translated, it gives CASRRVVGTEAFF.

The chain carries TRBV28 and TRBJ1-2, with unresolved D. This CDR3 has 11 amino acids. The ends were cut back, 6 bases at V and 3 bases at J, with 5 bases in the middle. Per the germline V gene, CDR1 is MDHEN and CDR2 is SYDVKM. Here the CDR3 reads CASRPDYGYTF. The CDR3 bases are TGTGCCAGCAGACCCGACTATGGCTACACCTTC.

The chain carries TRBV5-1 and TRBJ2-5; D remains unclear. This CDR3 is 15 amino acids long. The germline CDR1 and CDR2 sequences are SGHRS and YFSETQ. The V end was cut by 2 bases, the J end by 2 bases, with 13 bases between. The CDR3 coding sequence is TGCGCCAGCAGCTTCAATTCAGGAGTACAAGAGACCCAGTACTTC. Translated: CASSFNSGVQETQYF.

The V call is TRBV30, the J call TRBJ1-6; TRBD1 agrees at 9 bases. CDR1 and CDR2 from the germline V gene are GTSNPN and SVGIG (reference sequence). Trimming removed 1 base from V and 10 bases from J; junction bases left unmatched: 8. The CDR3 length is 15 residues. CDR3 in amino acids: CAWSAGRTGASPLHF. DNA for the CDR3: TGTGCCTGGAGTGCGGGCAGGACAGGGGCCTCACCCCTCCACTTT. The entire variable domain, with the rest obtained from reference TRBV30 and TRBJ1-6, is as follows: SQTIHQWPATLVQPVGSPLSLECTVEGTSNPNLYWYRQAAGRGLQLLFYSVGIGQISSEVPQNLSASRPQDRQFILSSKKLLLSDSGFYLCAWSAGRTGASPLHFGNGTRLTVT.

This chain uses TRBV5-1 with TRBJ2-3; D might be TRBD2 (6 bases). V lost 4 bases to trimming and J lost 0 bases, with 12 bases between them. Germline V lookup: CDR1 SGHRS, CDR2 YFSETQ. The CDR3 loop spans 15 amino acids. CDR3 amino acids: CASSLTSTSTDTQYF. The CDR3 DNA is TGCGCCAGCAGCCTAACTAGCACAAGCACAGATACGCAGTATTTT.

The chain is built from TRBV5-4 and TRBJ1-4, with 10 nucleotides matching TRBD1. The V gene end was trimmed by 3 bases and the J gene end by 7 bases; junction bases not matched to a gene: 3. Germline-derived CDR1 and CDR2 are SGHNT and YYREEE (reference sequence). CDR3 size: 14 residues. The CDR3 nucleotides read TGTGCCAGCAGCTGGGACAGGGGAGGTGAAAAACTGTTTTTT. Its translation: CASSWDRGGEKLFF.

CDR3 region: CASRVSLQGNYGYTF. The CDR3 DNA follows: TGTGCCAGCAGGGTTTCGCTGCAGGGGAACTATGGCTACACCTTC. The chain has TRBV27 and TRBJ1-2; TRBD1 is a possible D gene (6 bases). This CDR3 is 15 amino acids long. Germline CDR1 and CDR2: MNHEY and SMNVEV (reference sequence). Trimming left V 6 bases short and J 2 bases short, with 16 bases between.

A note on this clone: One junction end does not reproduce the germline sequence, and a read error may be involved. The chain uses TRBV19 and TRBJ1-2, with D unresolved. This CDR3 is 13 amino acids long. The V gene's germline CDR1 is LNHDA and CDR2 SQIVND (reference sequence). The CDR3 DNA sequence: TGTGCCAGTACGAACCTTCCAGATTTCATGGGAGTCTTC. Translation gives CASTNLPDFMGVF.

This chain connects TRBV11-2 to TRBJ2-5, with D possibly being TRBD1 or TRBD2 (5 bases each). The CDR3 is 16 amino acids. Germline V gives CDR1 SGHAT, CDR2 FQNNGV. Between the trimmed V and J ends, which lost 1 base and 2 bases, there was a span of 14 bases. The CDR3 DNA is TGTGCCAGCAGCTTAGGGGGGACCCCGGGACAAGAGACCCAGTACTTC. The encoded protein is CASSLGGTPGQETQYF.

There are a few counts of this clone. The V call is TRBV4-2, the J call TRBJ2-7; D is possibly TRBD1 or TRBD2 (6 bases each). V lost 1 base to trimming and J lost 3 bases, with 13 bases between them. Germline CDR1 is LGHNA and CDR2 is YNFKEQ. The CDR3 runs to 15 residues. The CDR3 DNA is TGTGCCAGCAGCCAAGCGAGAGGGGGGAACTACGAGCAGTACTTC. This translates into CASSQARGGNYEQYF.

This clone was observed a handful of times. The chain uses TRBV10-2 and TRBJ2-7; TRBD2 might be the D (6 bases). This CDR3 has 14 amino acids. Trimming cost V 2 bases and J 0 bases, with 8 bases left between them. Germline lookup yields CDR1 WSHSY and CDR2 SAAADI. This CDR3 reads CASSEGGSSYEQYF. DNA of the CDR3: TGCGCCAGCAGTGAGGGGGGGAGCTCCTACGAGCAGTACTTC.

The chain is built from TRBV9 and TRBJ2-5, with D perhaps TRBD1 (6 bases). In germline, CDR1 is SGDLS, CDR2 YYNGEE. The germline V and J ends were trimmed by 2 bases and 2 bases, with 10 bases remaining between them. This CDR3 has 14 amino acids. This CDR3 is CASSVSRGQETQYF. The CDR3 coding sequence is TGTGCCAGCAGCGTGAGTAGGGGGCAAGAGACCCAGTACTTC.

V gene TRBV5-1 combines with J gene TRBJ2-3, with TRBD1 matching over 7 bases. J was trimmed by 2 bases and V by 3 bases; bases with no gene match: 6. The CDR3 covers 15 residues. The germline gives CDR1 SGHRS, CDR2 YFSETQ. The CDR3 loop is CASSWGTALTDTQYF. As DNA, the CDR3 is TGCGCCAGCAGCTGGGGGACAGCCCTCACAGATACGCAGTATTTT. The whole variable domain, filled in from reference TRBV5-1 and TRBJ2-3, reads KAGVTQTPRYLIKTRGQQVTLSCSPISGHRSVSWYQQTPGQGLQFLFEYFSETQRNKGNFPGRFSGRQFSNSRSEMNVSTLELGDSALYLCASSWGTALTDTQYFGPGTRLTVL.

This chain joins TRBV2 and TRBJ2-6; D gene ambiguous. The CDR3 contains 12 residues. Trimming stripped 6 bases from V and 2 bases from J, with 2 bases between. Germline assignment: CDR1 SNHLY and CDR2 FYNNEI. The CDR3 loop reads CASRAGANVLTF. The CDR3 nucleotides read TGTGCCAGCAGGGCTGGGGCCAACGTCCTGACTTTC.

In its sample, this clone was seen a few times. The chain links TRBV5-1 to TRBJ1-5; D is unclear. This CDR3 is 14 amino acids long. CDR1 is SGHRS, CDR2 YFSETQ, per germline. Trimming left V 2 bases short and J 5 bases short, with 11 bases between. The CDR3 coding sequence is TGCGCCAGCAGCTTTTCAGGTCCCGATCAGCCCCAGCATTTT. It yields the protein CASSFSGPDQPQHF.

This sequence joins TRBV2 and TRBJ1-2; D uncertain. V was cut by 1 base and J by 8 bases, with 2 bases left in between. The germline gives CDR1 SNHLY, CDR2 FYNNEI. The CDR3 contains 10 residues. The CDR3 loop is CASSEEGYTF. The CDR3 DNA follows: TGTGCCAGCAGTGAAGAGGGCTACACCTTC. Full variable domain (outside the CDR3, taken from reference TRBV2 and TRBJ1-2): EPEVTQTPSHQVTQMGQEVILRCVPISNHLYFYWYRQILGQKVEFLVSFYNNEISEKSEIFDDQFSVERPDGSNFTLKIRSTKLEDSAMYFCASSEEGYTFGSGTRLTVV.